Each of the 23 T cell receptor beta chains below was sequenced from the same sample in a study of T cell repertoires in cytomegalovirus infection. TCRdb reprocessed the reads via MiXCR and lists one record per CDR3 protein. The sample includes about half a million distinct CDR3 sequences, approximately 40% of them seen just once. These receptors' antigens are unknown. The specimen comprised cultured PBMCs, sampled from culture after CMV antigen stimulation. The receptors were sampled from a human donor in good health (CMV status not recorded). Some clones in this sample may be carry-over from other donors' samples.

This clonotype was detected only a few times. The chain carries TRBV6-1 and TRBJ1-1; possible D gene TRBD1, 6 bases. The ends were cut back, 4 bases at V and 5 bases at J, with 14 bases in the middle. The CDR3 loop spans 14 amino acids. Germline assignment: CDR1 MNHNS and CDR2 SASEGT. CDR3 loop: CASSAQGGETEAFF. The CDR3 DNA sequence: TGTGCCAGCAGTGCACAGGGTGGGGAAACTGAAGCTTTCTTT.

V gene TRBV12-5 combines with J gene TRBJ2-5; 9 positions agree with TRBD2. CDR3 length: 15 residues. CDR1 and CDR2 (germline): LGHNT, FRNRAP. With V trimmed by 5 bases and J by 1 base, 5 bases remained unmatched. CDR3 bases: TGTGCTAGTGGTGCCGGGACTAGCAGCCAAGAGACCCAGTACTTC. It translates to CASGAGTSSQETQYF. Based on the CDR3 plus reference TRBV12-5 and TRBJ2-5, the full variable domain is DARVTQTPRHKVTEMGQEVTMRCQPILGHNTVFWYRQTMMQGLELLAYFRNRAPLDDSGMPKDRFSAEMPDATLATLKIQPSEPRDSAVYFCASGAGTSSQETQYFGPGTRLLVL.

The chain has TRBV15 and TRBJ2-2; 8 bases align to TRBD1. The CDR3 contains 17 residues. V shed 3 bases and J 6 bases; nucleotides not matched to a gene: 12. From germline, CDR1 is LNHNV and CDR2 YYDKDF (reference sequence). CDR3 coding DNA: TGTGCCACCAGCAGCTTGCGAGTCTTACAGGGGGCCGGGGAGCTGTTTTTT. Translation: CATSSLRVLQGAGELFF.

The CDR3 sequence: CASSPQGGLRGNQPQHF. In nucleotides, the CDR3 is TGTGCCAGCAGTCCACAGGGAGGCCTCCGGGGAAATCAGCCCCAGCATTTT. The chain joins TRBV27 to TRBJ1-5; D may be TRBD1 (6 bases). The CDR3 length is 17 residues. Germline V gives CDR1 MNHEY, CDR2 SMNVEV (reference sequence). V was clipped by 5 bases and J by 4 bases, with 21 bases between them.

This chain links TRBV6-1 with TRBJ1-4; TRBD1 matches 9 bases. V gave up 9 bases and J gave up 0 bases; unmatched junction bases: 14. The CDR3 sequence is 18 residues long. Germline CDR1 and CDR2: MNHNS and SASEGT. The CDR3 spells CARIVRTGAIATNEKLFF. CDR3 in DNA: TGTGCCAGAATTGTTCGGACAGGGGCAATTGCAACTAATGAAAAACTGTTTTTT.

This clonotype was counted many times. The rearrangement joins TRBV7-2 to TRBJ2-3; TRBD2 aligns across 8 bases. Losses at the gene ends were 5 bases for V and 7 bases for J; bases not matched to a gene: 14. Germline V gives CDR1 SGHTA, CDR2 FQGNSA. This CDR3 is built from 16 residues. CDR3 sequence (DNA): TGTGCCAGCAGCCGTGCTAGCGGGTCGGCTCTGAATACGCAGTATTTT. Protein sequence: CASSRASGSALNTQYF.

The table lists this clonotype with a few counts. The genes are TRBV6-1 and TRBJ1-2; possibly TRBD1 for D (6 bases). Germline V gene data show CDR1 as MNHNS and CDR2 as SASEGT. The germline V and J ends were trimmed by 6 bases and 2 bases, with 19 bases remaining between them. The CDR3 is 16 residues long. CDR3 DNA: TGTGCCAGCAGCGAGAGGCTAAGGGACAAGAACTATGGCTACACCTTC. Its protein is CASSERLRDKNYGYTF.

There are a few counts of this clonotype. The chain uses TRBV7-6 and TRBJ2-3; 10 bases fit TRBD2. The CDR3 covers 17 residues. CDR1 and CDR2 (germline): SGHVS, FNYEAQ. V was clipped by 1 base and J by 14 bases; unmatched bases: 18. CDR3 nucleotides: TGTGCCAGCAGCTTAGGCCCCGGGAGGAGCGGGGGGGCTAGTCGGTATTTT. This codes for CASSLGPGRSGGASRYF.

This chain joins TRBV5-6 and TRBJ2-1; TRBD1 matches at 9 bases. Germline V gene sequence: CDR1 SGHDT, CDR2 YYEEEE. The CDR3 length is 16 residues. With V trimmed by 0 bases and J by 5 bases, 6 bases remained unmatched. The CDR3 loop reads CASSLGGQGLDNEQFF. The CDR3 DNA reads as TGTGCCAGCAGCTTGGGAGGACAGGGGTTGGACAATGAGCAGTTCTTC. Using reference TRBV5-6 and TRBJ2-1 for the parts outside the CDR3, the full variable domain is DAGVTQSPTHLIKTRGQQVTLRCSPKSGHDTVSWYQQALGQGPQFIFQYYEEEERQRGNFPDRFSGHQFPNYSSELNVNALLLGDSALYLCASSLGGQGLDNEQFFGPGTRLTVL.

The genes are TRBV30 and TRBJ1-1; a weak D match, TRBD1 (5 bases). Trimming removed 3 bases from V and 0 bases from J, with 11 bases in between. This CDR3 contains 14 residues. CDR1 is GTSNPN, CDR2 SVGIG, per germline (reference sequence). The CDR3 region is CAWRDSFMNTEAFF. CDR3 in DNA: TGTGCCTGGAGAGACAGCTTTATGAACACTGAAGCTTTCTTT.

The table lists this clonotype with a count of one. This chain links TRBV20-1 with TRBJ2-4; 10 bases line up with TRBD2. The trim removed 3 bases at V and 6 bases at J, leaving 5 bases unmatched. CDR1 and CDR2 (germline): DFQATT, SNEGSKA (reference sequence). The CDR3 length is 14 residues. CDR3 DNA sequence: TGCAGTGCTAGGAGCGGGGGGGTCAGAAACATTCAGTACTTC. The encoded protein is CSARSGGVRNIQYF.

This clonotype was observed a handful of times. The chain combines TRBV28 with TRBJ1-5; no firm D call. Germline V CDR1 and CDR2: MDHEN, SYDVKM. This CDR3 comprises 12 residues. V was trimmed by 3 bases and J by 6 bases, leaving 6 bases between them. The CDR3 loop is CASSFAAQPQHF. CDR3 in DNA: TGTGCCAGCAGTTTCGCGGCTCAGCCCCAGCATTTT.

The chain joins TRBV7-2 to TRBJ2-7, with D unclear. V lost 3 bases, J lost 0 bases, and 6 bases lay in between. CDR1 is SGHTA, CDR2 FQGNSA, per germline. CDR3 length: 13 residues. This CDR3 reads CASSFPVSYEQYF. The CDR3 bases are TGTGCCAGCAGCTTCCCAGTCTCCTACGAGCAGTACTTC. The complete variable domain, with remaining parts taken from reference TRBV7-2 and TRBJ2-7, reads GAGVSQSPSNKVTEKGKDVELRCDPISGHTALYWYRQSLGQGLEFLIYFQGNSAPDKSGLPSDRFSAERTGGSVSTLTIQRTQQEDSAVYLCASSFPVSYEQYFGPGTRLTVT.

The chain employs TRBV7-9 and TRBJ2-3; tentatively, D is TRBD2 (6 bases). From germline, CDR1 is SEHNR and CDR2 FQNEAQ (reference sequence). V lost 6 bases and J lost 3, with 19 bases in between. This CDR3 is 16 amino acids long. CDR3 in DNA: TGTGCCAGCAGTCGAGACTCCTGGGGGGATACAGATACGCAGTATTTT. This translates into CASSRDSWGDTDTQYF.

The chain joins TRBV2 to TRBJ2-5, with D perhaps matching TRBD1 (5 bases). Trimming stripped 8 bases from V and 5 bases from J, with 18 bases between. Germline loops: CDR1 SNHLY, CDR2 FYNNEI. The CDR3 spans 14 residues. CDR3 protein: CASEADRAYETQYF. The DNA for the CDR3 is TGTGCCAGCGAAGCAGACAGAGCCTATGAGACCCAGTACTTC.

Ten or more counts support this clonotype. The chain recombines TRBV7-2 with TRBJ1-6, with 10 bases aligning to TRBD1. The CDR3 covers 17 residues. Losses at the gene ends were 4 bases for V and 9 bases for J; bases not matched to a gene: 12. The germline V gene encodes CDR1 SGHTA and CDR2 FQGNSA. This CDR3 reads CASSYYPSGTGVSPLHF. The DNA of the CDR3 is TGTGCCAGCAGCTATTACCCATCCGGGACAGGGGTTTCACCCCTCCACTTT.

V is TRBV20-1 and J is TRBJ2-3; D gene ambiguous. The V end lost 0 bases, the J end lost 4 bases, and 8 bases lay between the germline ends. Germline V gene data show CDR1 as DFQATT and CDR2 as SNEGSKA (reference sequence). The CDR3 is made up of 13 amino acids. CDR3 sequence (DNA): TGCAGTGCTAGAGATTCTTTCGCAGATACGCAGTATTTT. It translates to CSARDSFADTQYF.

The chain is built from TRBV6-8 and TRBJ2-2; D unresolved. Per the germline V gene, CDR1 is MNHGY and CDR2 is SAAAGT. The CDR3 extends over 12 amino acids. V lost 6 bases, J lost 6 bases, and 8 bases lay in between. The CDR3 DNA reads as TGTGCCAGCAGCACAAGATCCGGGGAGCTGTTTTTT. It yields the protein CASSTRSGELFF.

This clonotype has a single count. This chain links TRBV27 with TRBJ1-6, with 8 bases fitting TRBD1. Losses at the gene ends were 3 bases for V and 13 bases for J; bases not matched to a gene: 5. The CDR3 is made up of 13 amino acids. CDR1 and CDR2 (germline): MNHEY, SMNVEV (reference sequence). DNA for the CDR3: TGTGCCAGCAGTTTTCGGACAGGGCGGCCCCTCCACTTT. Protein: CASSFRTGRPLHF.

The chain couples TRBV29-1 to TRBJ2-1; 10 bases align to TRBD2. J gave up 7 bases and V 3 bases, and 12 bases lay outside the gene matches. The CDR3 extends over 16 amino acids. The germline gives CDR1 SQVTM, CDR2 ANQGSEA. The CDR3 DNA sequence: TGCAGCGTTGAGACGGGAAGTAGCGGGAGGATAAATGAGCAGTTCTTC. This gives the protein CSVETGSSGRINEQFF.

This rearrangement joins TRBV7-2 to TRBJ1-4, with D perhaps TRBD1 (6 bases). The germline V and J ends were trimmed by 3 bases and 5 bases, with 10 bases remaining between them. Looked up from germline, CDR1 is SGHTA and CDR2 is FQGNSA. This CDR3 is 14 amino acids long. CDR3 bases: TGTGCCAGCAGCTTCACAGGGACAAATGAAAAACTGTTTTTT. This encodes CASSFTGTNEKLFF.

This clonotype was detected only a few times. The chain joins TRBV7-2 to TRBJ2-7, with 7 bases matching TRBD2. Germline assignment: CDR1 SGHTA and CDR2 FQGNSA. With V trimmed by 4 bases and J by 1 base, 7 bases remained unmatched. The CDR3 is 15 amino acids. CDR3 nucleotide sequence: TGTGCCAGCAGCTCCTACCAGCGGGGATCCTACGAGCAGTACTTC. Amino acid sequence: CASSSYQRGSYEQYF.

The chain employs TRBV12-3 or TRBV12-4 and TRBJ1-3, with D possibly TRBD1 on 5 matching bases. This CDR3 has 11 amino acids. V lost 4 bases, J lost 9 bases, and 7 bases lay in between. DNA of the CDR3: TGTGCCAGCAGTTACGGGGGCACCATATATTTT. Translation: CASSYGGTIYF.